The rows below give T cell receptor beta chains drawn from one sample of a study of cytomegalovirus exposure and HLA in healthy donors. The table came from immunoSEQ multiplex PCR; TCRdb's copy has only in-frame clones and leaves some out. This table holds 180,000 or so clones, 80% found once. The sequenced material came from PBMCs. The receptors were gathered from a woman aged 25 to 45 in good health and CMV-seronegative. CDR3s include the opening cysteine and the closing phenylalanine or tryptophan. Each record gives: D gene, J gene, V gene, clone size, CDR3 DNA, CDR3 protein. The D gene is left open where the match is weak. Clone sizes are given selectively: once, few, many, or a class where the clone is expanded.

NA | TRBJ2-1 | TRBV29-1 | NA | TGCAGCGTTGAGCCGATTTCGGGGGGCTGGAATGAGCAGTTCTTC | CSVEPISGGWNEQFF
NA | TRBJ1-2 | TRBV19 | few | TGTGCCAGCCGACAGTATGGCTACACCTTC | CASRQYGYTF
TRBD1 | TRBJ2-7 | TRBV7-2 | NA | TGTGCCAGCAGCTTACCAGGGACAGAACTGTACTTC | CASSLPGTELYF
NA | TRBJ2-7 | TRBV15 | NA | TGTGCCACCAGCAGGACTGCCTACTCCTACGAGCAGTACTTC | CATSRTAYSYEQYF
TRBD1 | TRBJ2-7 | TRBV6-1 | NA | TGTGCCAGCAGTGAATCCTTGGGACAGGGGACAAAGCTCTACGAGCAGTACTTC | CASSESLGQGTKLYEQYF
NA | TRBJ2-5 | TRBV7-9 | NA | TGTGCCAGCAGCCCCGGGATTTACCAAGAGACCCAGTACTTC | CASSPGIYQETQYF
TRBD2 | TRBJ2-3 | TRBV9 | NA | TGTGCCAGCAGCGTAGGACTAGCAGACACAGATACGCAGTATTTT | CASSVGLADTDTQYF
TRBD1 | TRBJ2-1 | TRBV6-5 | NA | TGTGCCAGCAGTTATCACACGGGACAGGGGGACAATGAGCAGTTCTTC | CASSYHTGQGDNEQFF
NA | TRBJ2-1 | TRBV7-2 | NA | TGTGCCAGCAGCTCCGGGACAATCTACAATGAGCAGTTCTTC | CASSSGTIYNEQFF
TRBD1 | TRBJ1-5 | TRBV19 | once | TGTGCCAGTAGTACTCAACAGGGGAATAGCAATCAGCCCCAGCATTTT | CASSTQQGNSNQPQHF
NA | TRBJ2-7 | TRBV18 | NA | TGTGCCAGCTCACCACGGGGGCTCGAGCAGTACTTC | CASSPRGLEQYF
TRBD2 | TRBJ2-2 | TRBV29-1 | NA | TGCAGCGACGTGGGACTAGCGGGGGCCACCGGGGAGCTGTTTTTT | CSDVGLAGATGELFF
TRBD1 | TRBJ1-1 | TRBV7-2 | NA | TGTGCCAGCAGCCCCACAGGGGTTCCAGCTTTCTTT | CASSPTGVPAFF
NA | TRBJ2-7 | TRBV6-6 | few | TGTGCCAGCAGTTACTCGACAGGTATAATCTACGAGCAGTACTTC | CASSYSTGIIYEQYF
TRBD1 | TRBJ1-2 | TRBV7-2 | once | TGTGCCAGCAGCTCCCCATTCCCGGACAGGGTGAATGGCTACACCTTC | CASSSPFPDRVNGYTF
TRBD1 | TRBJ2-3 | TRBV7-9 | NA | TGTGCCACCCCGAGGGAAGGGGACAGGGGTCCGACAGATACGCAGTATTTT | CATPREGDRGPTDTQYF
NA | TRBJ2-1 | TRBV7-9 | NA | TGTGCCAGCAGCTTATCAGAGGGTGACTCCTACAATGAGCAGTTCTTC | CASSLSEGDSYNEQFF
NA | TRBJ1-1 | TRBV30 | NA | TGTGCCCAGCGGGGGGACACTGAAGCTTTCTTT | CAQRGDTEAFF
NA | TRBJ2-5 | TRBV16 | few | TGTGCCAGCAGCCAATGGGGACACCCAGAGACCCAGTACTTC | CASSQWGHPETQYF
NA | TRBJ1-1 | TRBV30 | NA | TGTGCCTGGAGTGTACTAGCCCGCACTGAAGCTTTCTTT | CAWSVLARTEAFF
TRBD2 | TRBJ2-3 | TRBV6-6 | NA | TGTGCCAGCAGCATCCTAGCGGGGGACACAGATACGCAGTATTTT | CASSILAGDTDTQYF
TRBD2 | TRBJ2-7 | TRBV28 | once | TGTGCCAGCAGTATAGCGGGGTTAGCCTACGAGCAGTACTTC | CASSIAGLAYEQYF
TRBD1 | TRBJ2-7 | TRBV19 | NA | TGTGCCAGTAGTGCGGGACAGGCGCTCTACGAGCAGTACTTC | CASSAGQALYEQYF
NA | TRBJ1-5 | TRBV6-6 | NA | TGTGCCAGCAGTATCGGACAGATCAATCAGCCCCAGCATTTT | CASSIGQINQPQHF
TRBD2 | TRBJ2-3 | TRBV4-3 | NA | TGCGCCAGCAGCCTAGGACTAGCGGCAGATACGCAGTATTTT | CASSLGLAADTQYF
NA | TRBJ1-1 | TRBV6-5 | NA | TGTGCCAGCAGTTACTCCGGGGGGCGGAGGTGGAGAGCTTTCTTT | CASSYSGGRRWRAFF
TRBD1 | TRBJ2-1 | TRBV27 | NA | TGTGCCAGCAGTTTTCTCGGGACAGGGGTCAATGAGCAGTTCTTC | CASSFLGTGVNEQFF
TRBD1 | TRBJ1-2 | TRBV7-2 | NA | TGTGCCAGCAGCTTAGTGGTGGGCCCGACAGGGGTTTTC | CASSLVVGPTGVF
NA | TRBJ1-1 | TRBV5-8 | NA | TGTGCCAGCAGCTTGGTAGGCGGGAACACTGAAGCTTTCTTT | CASSLVGGNTEAFF
TRBD2 | TRBJ2-3 | TRBV10-1 | NA | TGCGCCAGCACGGGGGAGGGGTTATGGACAGATACGCAGTATTTT | CASTGEGLWTDTQYF
NA | TRBJ1-2 | TRBV28 | once | TGTGCCAGCAGCCCCCTCCCTGTAATCTATGGCTACACCTTC | CASSPLPVIYGYTF
TRBD1 | TRBJ1-2 | TRBV10-1 | NA | TGCGCCAGCAGTGAGCAACAGGGGCAGGGCTACACCTTC | CASSEQQGQGYTF